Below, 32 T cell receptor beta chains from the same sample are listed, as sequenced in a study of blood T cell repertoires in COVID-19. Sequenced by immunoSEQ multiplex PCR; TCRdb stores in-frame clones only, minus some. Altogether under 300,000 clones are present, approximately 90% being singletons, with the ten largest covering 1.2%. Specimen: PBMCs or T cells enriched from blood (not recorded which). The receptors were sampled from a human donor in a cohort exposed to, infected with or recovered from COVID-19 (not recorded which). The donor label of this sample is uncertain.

The CDR3 protein is CSVVQGTGNQPQHF. The DNA of the CDR3 is TGCAGCGTAGTACAGGGGACGGGCAATCAGCCCCAGCATTTT. The rearrangement joins TRBV29-1 to TRBJ1-5; 7 nucleotides match TRBD1. J lost 2 bases, V lost 6 bases, and 7 bases had no gene match. Germline assignment: CDR1 SQVTM and CDR2 ANQGSEA. The CDR3 is 14 amino acids.

The CDR3: CASSFTGGRQPQHF. CDR3 in DNA: TGTGCCAGCAGCTTCACAGGGGGCCGACAGCCCCAGCATTTT. The V and J genes are TRBV6-2 or TRBV6-3 and TRBJ1-5; 9 nucleotides line up with TRBD1. Germline assignment: CDR1 MNHEY and CDR2 SVGEGT. V gave up 6 bases and J gave up 7 bases; unmatched junction bases: 7. There are 14 residues in the CDR3.

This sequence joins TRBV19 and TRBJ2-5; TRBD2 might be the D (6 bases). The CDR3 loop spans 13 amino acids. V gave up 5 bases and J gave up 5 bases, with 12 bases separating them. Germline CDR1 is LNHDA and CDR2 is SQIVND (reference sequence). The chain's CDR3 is CASSAGGYETQYF. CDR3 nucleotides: TGTGCCAGTAGTGCCGGAGGGTACGAGACCCAGTACTTC.

In DNA, the CDR3 is TGCGCCAGCAGGCCCGGGACAGGGGTTTCCTACGAGCAGTACTTC. The encoded protein is CASRPGTGVSYEQYF. The chain recombines TRBV10-2 with TRBJ2-7; 10 positions agree with TRBD1. Losses at the gene ends were 6 bases for V and 1 base for J; bases not matched to a gene: 6. This CDR3 comprises 15 residues. CDR1 and CDR2 (germline): WSHSY, SAAADI.

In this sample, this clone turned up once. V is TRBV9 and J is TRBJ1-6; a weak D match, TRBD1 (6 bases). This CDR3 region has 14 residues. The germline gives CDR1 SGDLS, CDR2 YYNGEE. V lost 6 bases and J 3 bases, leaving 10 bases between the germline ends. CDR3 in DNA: TGTGCCAGCAATGGGGGCAGCTATAATTCACCCCTCCACTTT. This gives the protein CASNGGSYNSPLHF.

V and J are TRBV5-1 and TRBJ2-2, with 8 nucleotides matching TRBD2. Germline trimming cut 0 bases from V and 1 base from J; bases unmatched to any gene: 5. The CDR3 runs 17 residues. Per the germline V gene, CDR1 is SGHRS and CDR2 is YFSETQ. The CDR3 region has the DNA TGCGCCAGCAGCTTGGGGGCTCTAGCGGGGAACACCGGGGAGCTGTTTTTT. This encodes CASSLGALAGNTGELFF.

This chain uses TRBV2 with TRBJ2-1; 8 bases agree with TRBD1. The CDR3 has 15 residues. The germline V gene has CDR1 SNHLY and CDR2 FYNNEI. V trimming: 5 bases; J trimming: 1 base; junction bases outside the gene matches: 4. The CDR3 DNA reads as TGTGCCAGCAGTCTCCGGACAGGGTCCTACAATGAGCAGTTCTTC. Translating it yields CASSLRTGSYNEQFF.

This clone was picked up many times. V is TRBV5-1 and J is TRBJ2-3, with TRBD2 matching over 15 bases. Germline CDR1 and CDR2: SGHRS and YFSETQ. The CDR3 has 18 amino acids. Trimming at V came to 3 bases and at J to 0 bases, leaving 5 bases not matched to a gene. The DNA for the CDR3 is TGCGCCAGCAGCTCAGGACTAGCGGGGGGGCTTAGCACAGATACGCAGTATTTT. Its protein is CASSSGLAGGLSTDTQYF. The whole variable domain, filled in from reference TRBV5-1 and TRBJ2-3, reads KAGVTQTPRYLIKTRGQQVTLSCSPISGHRSVSWYQQTPGQGLQFLFEYFSETQRNKGNFPGRFSGRQFSNSRSEMNVSTLELGDSALYLCASSSGLAGGLSTDTQYFGPGTRLTVL.

CDR3 loop: CAISYRDRETEAFF. CDR3 DNA sequence: TGTGCCATCAGTTATAGGGACAGGGAGACTGAAGCTTTCTTT. The gene calls are TRBV10-3 and TRBJ1-1; 9 bases agree with TRBD1. Germline CDR1 reads ENHRY; CDR2 reads SYGVKD. Trimming cost V 5 bases and J 5 bases; bases outside gene matches: 6. The CDR3 sequence is 14 residues long.

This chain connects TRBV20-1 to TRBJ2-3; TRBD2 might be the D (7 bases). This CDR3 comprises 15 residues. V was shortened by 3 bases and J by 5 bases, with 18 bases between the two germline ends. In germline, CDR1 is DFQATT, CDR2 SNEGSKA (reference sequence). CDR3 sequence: CSASLWEGGIDTQYF. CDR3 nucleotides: TGCAGTGCTAGTCTATGGGAGGGGGGTATAGATACGCAGTATTTT.

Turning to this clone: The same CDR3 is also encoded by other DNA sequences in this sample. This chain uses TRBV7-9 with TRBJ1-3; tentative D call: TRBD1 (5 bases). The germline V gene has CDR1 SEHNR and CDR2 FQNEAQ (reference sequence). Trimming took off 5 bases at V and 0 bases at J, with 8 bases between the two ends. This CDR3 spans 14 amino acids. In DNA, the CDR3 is TGTGCCAGCAGCCCCGACAGCTCTGGAAACACCATATATTTT. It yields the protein CASSPDSSGNTIYF. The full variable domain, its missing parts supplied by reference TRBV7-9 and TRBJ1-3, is DTGVSQNPRHKITKRGQNVTFRCDPISEHNRLYWYRQTLGQGPEFLTYFQNEAQLEKSRLLSDRFSAERPKGSFSTLEIQRTEQGDSAMYLCASSPDSSGNTIYFGEGSWLTVV.

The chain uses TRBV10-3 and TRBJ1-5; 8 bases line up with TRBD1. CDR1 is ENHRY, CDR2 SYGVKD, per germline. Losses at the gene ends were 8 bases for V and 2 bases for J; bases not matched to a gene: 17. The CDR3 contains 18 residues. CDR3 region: CAIGPGGQAAGGNQPQHF. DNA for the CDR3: TGTGCCATCGGCCCAGGGGGACAGGCCGCGGGTGGCAATCAGCCCCAGCATTTT.

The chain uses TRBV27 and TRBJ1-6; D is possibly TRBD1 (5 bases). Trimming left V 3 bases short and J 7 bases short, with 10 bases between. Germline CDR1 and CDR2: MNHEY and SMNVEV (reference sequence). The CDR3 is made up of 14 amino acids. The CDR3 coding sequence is TGTGCCAGCAGTTTTGGACGGGGGAATTCACCCCTCCACTTT. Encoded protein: CASSFGRGNSPLHF.

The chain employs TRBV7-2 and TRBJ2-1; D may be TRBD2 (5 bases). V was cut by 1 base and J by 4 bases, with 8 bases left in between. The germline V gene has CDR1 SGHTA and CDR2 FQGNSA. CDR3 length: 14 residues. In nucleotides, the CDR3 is TGTGCCAGCAGCTTAGACCCGGGATACAATGAGCAGTTCTTC. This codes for CASSLDPGYNEQFF.

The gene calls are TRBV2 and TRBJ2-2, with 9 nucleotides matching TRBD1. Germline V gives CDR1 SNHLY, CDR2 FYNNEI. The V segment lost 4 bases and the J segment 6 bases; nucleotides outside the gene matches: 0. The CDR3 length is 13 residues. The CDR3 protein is CASSGTGAGELFF. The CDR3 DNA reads TGTGCCAGCAGTGGGACAGGGGCCGGGGAGCTGTTTTTT. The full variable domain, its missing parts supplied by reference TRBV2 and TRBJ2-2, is EPEVTQTPSHQVTQMGQEVILRCVPISNHLYFYWYRQILGQKVEFLVSFYNNEISEKSEIFDDQFSVERPDGSNFTLKIRSTKLEDSAMYFCASSGTGAGELFFGEGSRLTVL.

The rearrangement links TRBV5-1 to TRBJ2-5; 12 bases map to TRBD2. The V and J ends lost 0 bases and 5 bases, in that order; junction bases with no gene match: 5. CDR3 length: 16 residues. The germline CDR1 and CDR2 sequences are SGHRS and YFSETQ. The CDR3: CASSLVLAGGPETQYF. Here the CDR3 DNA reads TGCGCCAGCAGCTTGGTTCTAGCGGGGGGGCCCGAGACCCAGTACTTC.

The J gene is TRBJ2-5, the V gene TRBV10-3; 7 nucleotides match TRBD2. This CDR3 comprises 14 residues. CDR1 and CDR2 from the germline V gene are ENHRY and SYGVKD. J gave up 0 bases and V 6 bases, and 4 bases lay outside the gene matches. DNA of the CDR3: TGTGCCATCAGAGGGGAGGGTCACCAAGAGACCCAGTACTTC. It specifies CAIRGEGHQETQYF.

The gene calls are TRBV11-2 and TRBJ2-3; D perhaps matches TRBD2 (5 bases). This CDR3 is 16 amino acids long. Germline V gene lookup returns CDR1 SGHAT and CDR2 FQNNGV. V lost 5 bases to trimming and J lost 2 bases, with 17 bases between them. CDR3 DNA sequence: TGTGCCAGCAGCATACGACGAAGGACTTTCACAGATACGCAGTATTTT. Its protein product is CASSIRRRTFTDTQYF.

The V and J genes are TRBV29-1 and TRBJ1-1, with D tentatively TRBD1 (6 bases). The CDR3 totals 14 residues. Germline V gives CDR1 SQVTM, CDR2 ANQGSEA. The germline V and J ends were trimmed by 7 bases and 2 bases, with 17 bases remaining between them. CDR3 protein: CSASHKGTNTEAFF. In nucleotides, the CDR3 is TGCAGCGCCAGCCATAAGGGGACAAACACTGAAGCTTTCTTT.

The CDR3: CASSPGLRYGYTF. The CDR3 region has the DNA TGTGCCAGCAGCCCGGGACTACGCTATGGCTACACCTTC. The chain recombines TRBV7-2 with TRBJ1-2; a weak D match, TRBD1 (5 bases). The germline V gene has CDR1 SGHTA and CDR2 FQGNSA. V dropped 5 bases and J dropped 4 bases, with 11 bases sitting between them. The CDR3 runs 13 residues.

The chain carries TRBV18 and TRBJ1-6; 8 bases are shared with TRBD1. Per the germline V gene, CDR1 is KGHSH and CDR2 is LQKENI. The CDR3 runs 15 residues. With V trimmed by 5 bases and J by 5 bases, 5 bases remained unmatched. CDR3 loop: CASSFGQGDNSPLHF. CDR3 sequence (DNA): TGTGCCAGCTCATTTGGACAGGGCGATAATTCACCCCTCCACTTT.

The CDR3 region has the DNA TGTGCCAGCAGCGCCTATTTGAACACCGGGGAGCTGTTTTTT. Translating it yields CASSAYLNTGELFF. This chain links TRBV11-3 with TRBJ2-2; the D is unclear. The CDR3 totals 14 residues. CDR1 is SGHNT and CDR2 is YENEEA in the germline V gene. V was clipped by 5 bases and J by 1 base, with 8 bases between them.

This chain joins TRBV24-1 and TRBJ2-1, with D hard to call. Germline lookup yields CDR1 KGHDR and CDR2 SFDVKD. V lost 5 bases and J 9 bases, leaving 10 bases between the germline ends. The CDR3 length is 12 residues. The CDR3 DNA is TGTGCCACCAGTGGCCCTAACGGTGAGCAGTTCTTC. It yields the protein CATSGPNGEQFF.

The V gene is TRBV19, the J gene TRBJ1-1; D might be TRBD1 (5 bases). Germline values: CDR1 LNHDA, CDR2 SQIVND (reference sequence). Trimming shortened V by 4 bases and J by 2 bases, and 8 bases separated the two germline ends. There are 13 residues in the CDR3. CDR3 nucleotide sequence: TGTGCCAGTAGTACCGACAGAAACACTGAAGCTTTCTTT. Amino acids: CASSTDRNTEAFF.

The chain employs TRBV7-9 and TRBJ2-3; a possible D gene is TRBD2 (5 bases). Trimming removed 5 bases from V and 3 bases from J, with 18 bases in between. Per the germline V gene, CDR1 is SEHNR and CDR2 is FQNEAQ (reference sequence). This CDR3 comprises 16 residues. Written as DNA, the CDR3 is TGTGCCAGCAGCCCCTGGACGAATGGACTGACAGATACGCAGTATTTT. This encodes CASSPWTNGLTDTQYF.

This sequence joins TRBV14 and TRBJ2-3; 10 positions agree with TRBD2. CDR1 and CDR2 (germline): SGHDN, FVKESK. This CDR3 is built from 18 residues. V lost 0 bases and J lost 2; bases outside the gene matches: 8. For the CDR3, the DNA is TGTGCCAGCAGCCAAGATCAGCGGGGGGGGATTTTCACAGATACGCAGTATTTT. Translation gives CASSQDQRGGIFTDTQYF.

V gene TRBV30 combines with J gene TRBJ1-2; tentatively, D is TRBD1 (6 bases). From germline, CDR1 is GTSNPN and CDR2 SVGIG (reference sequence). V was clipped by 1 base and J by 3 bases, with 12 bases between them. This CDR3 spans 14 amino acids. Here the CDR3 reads CAWSDRAAHYGYTF. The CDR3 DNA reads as TGTGCCTGGAGTGACAGGGCGGCGCACTATGGCTACACCTTC.

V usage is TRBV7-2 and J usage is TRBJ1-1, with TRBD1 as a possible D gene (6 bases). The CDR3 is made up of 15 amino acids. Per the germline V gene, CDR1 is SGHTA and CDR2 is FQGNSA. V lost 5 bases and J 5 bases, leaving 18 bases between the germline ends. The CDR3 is CASSVTGSTETEAFF. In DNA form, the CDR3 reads TGTGCCAGCAGCGTTACAGGGAGTACGGAGACTGAAGCTTTCTTT.

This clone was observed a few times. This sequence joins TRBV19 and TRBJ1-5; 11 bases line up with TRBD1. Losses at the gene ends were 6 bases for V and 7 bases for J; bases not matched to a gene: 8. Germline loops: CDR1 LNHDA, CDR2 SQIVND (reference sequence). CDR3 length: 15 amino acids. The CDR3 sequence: CASSSDRGQRQPQHF. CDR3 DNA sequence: TGTGCCAGTAGCTCGGACAGGGGGCAAAGACAGCCCCAGCATTTT.

The CDR3 sequence is CASSLVRGATQETQYF. The CDR3 DNA reads as TGCGCCAGCAGCTTGGTCCGGGGGGCCACCCAAGAGACCCAGTACTTC. The rearrangement links TRBV5-1 to TRBJ2-5, with D perhaps TRBD2 (7 bases). The length of the CDR3 is 16 residues. Trimming stripped 0 bases from V and 1 base from J, with 13 bases between. Germline V gene data show CDR1 as SGHRS and CDR2 as YFSETQ.

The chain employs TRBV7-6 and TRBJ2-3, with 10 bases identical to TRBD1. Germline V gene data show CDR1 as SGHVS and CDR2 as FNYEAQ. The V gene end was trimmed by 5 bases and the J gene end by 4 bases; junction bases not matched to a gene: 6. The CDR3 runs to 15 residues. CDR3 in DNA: TGTGCCAGCAGCCTTCGACAGGGGGCAGCAGATACGCAGTATTTT. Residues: CASSLRQGAADTQYF.

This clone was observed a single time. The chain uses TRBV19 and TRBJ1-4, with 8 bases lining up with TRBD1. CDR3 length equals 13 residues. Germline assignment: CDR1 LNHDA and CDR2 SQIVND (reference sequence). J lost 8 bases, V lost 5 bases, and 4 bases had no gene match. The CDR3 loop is CASSPDRAEKLFF. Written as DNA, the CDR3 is TGTGCCAGTAGTCCGGACAGGGCCGAAAAACTGTTTTTT.